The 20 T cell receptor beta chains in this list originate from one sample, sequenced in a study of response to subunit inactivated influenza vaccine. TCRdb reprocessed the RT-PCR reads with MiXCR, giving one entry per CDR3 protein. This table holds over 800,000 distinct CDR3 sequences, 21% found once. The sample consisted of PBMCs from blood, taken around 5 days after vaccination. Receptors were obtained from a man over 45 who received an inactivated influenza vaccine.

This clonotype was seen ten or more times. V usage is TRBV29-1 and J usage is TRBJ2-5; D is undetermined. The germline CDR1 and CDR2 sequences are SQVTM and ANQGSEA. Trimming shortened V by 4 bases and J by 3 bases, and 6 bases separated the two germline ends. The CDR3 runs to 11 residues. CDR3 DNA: TGCAGCGTTGGTGGGGAAGAGACCCAGTACTTC. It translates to CSVGGEETQYF.

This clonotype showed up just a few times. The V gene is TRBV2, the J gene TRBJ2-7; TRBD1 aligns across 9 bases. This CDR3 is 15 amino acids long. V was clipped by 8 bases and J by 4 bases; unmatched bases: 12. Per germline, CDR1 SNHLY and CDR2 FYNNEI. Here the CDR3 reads CASQGRTGVRYEQYF. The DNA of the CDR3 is TGTGCCAGCCAAGGGCGGACAGGGGTAAGGTACGAGCAGTACTTC.

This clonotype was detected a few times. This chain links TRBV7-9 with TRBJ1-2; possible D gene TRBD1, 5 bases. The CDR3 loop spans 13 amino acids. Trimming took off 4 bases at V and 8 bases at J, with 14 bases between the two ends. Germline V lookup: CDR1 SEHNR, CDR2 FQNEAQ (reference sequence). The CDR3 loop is CASSSWDGQGYTF. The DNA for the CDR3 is TGTGCCAGCAGCTCCTGGGACGGACAAGGCTACACCTTC.

CDR3 coding DNA: TGTGCCACCAGCAGAACGTCATGGAGAGCGACCATGAACACTGAAGCTTTCTTT. It is translated as CATSRTSWRATMNTEAFF. V usage is TRBV15 and J usage is TRBJ1-1; no firm D call. Trimming took 2 bases from V and 0 from J, leaving 19 bases between them. CDR1 is LNHNV and CDR2 is YYDKDF in the germline V gene (reference sequence). This CDR3 is 18 amino acids long.

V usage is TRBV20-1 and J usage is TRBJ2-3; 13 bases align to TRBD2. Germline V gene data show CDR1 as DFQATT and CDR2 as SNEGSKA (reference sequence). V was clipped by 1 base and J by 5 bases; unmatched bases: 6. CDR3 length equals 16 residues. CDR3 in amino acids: CSARGTSGSWGDTQYF. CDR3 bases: TGCAGTGCTAGAGGGACTAGCGGGAGTTGGGGAGATACGCAGTATTTT.

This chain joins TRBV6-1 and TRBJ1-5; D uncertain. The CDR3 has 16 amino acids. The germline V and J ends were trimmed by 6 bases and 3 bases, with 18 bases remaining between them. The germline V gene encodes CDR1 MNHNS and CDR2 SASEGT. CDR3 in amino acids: CASRRNAASYNQPQHF. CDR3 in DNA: TGTGCCAGCAGACGCAATGCAGCTTCATACAATCAGCCCCAGCATTTT.

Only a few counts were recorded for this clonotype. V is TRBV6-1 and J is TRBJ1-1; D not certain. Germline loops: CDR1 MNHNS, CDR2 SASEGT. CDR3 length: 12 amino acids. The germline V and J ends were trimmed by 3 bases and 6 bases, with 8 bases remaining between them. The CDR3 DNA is TGTGCCAGCAGTGAGTGGAGGGCTGAAGCTTTCTTT. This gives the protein CASSEWRAEAFF.

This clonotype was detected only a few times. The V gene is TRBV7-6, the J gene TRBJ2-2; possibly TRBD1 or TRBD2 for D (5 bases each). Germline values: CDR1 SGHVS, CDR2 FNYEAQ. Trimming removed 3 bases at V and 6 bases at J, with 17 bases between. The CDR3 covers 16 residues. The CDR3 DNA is TGTGCCAGCAGCTTGGGGACGGGCAGGGTGGCCGGGGAGCTGTTTTTT. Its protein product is CASSLGTGRVAGELFF.

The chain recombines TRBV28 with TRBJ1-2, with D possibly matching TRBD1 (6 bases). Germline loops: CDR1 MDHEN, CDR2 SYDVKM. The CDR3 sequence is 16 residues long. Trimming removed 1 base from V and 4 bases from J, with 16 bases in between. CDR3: CASSLLFLNRVYGYTF. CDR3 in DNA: TGTGCCAGCAGTTTATTATTCTTGAACAGGGTCTATGGCTACACCTTC.

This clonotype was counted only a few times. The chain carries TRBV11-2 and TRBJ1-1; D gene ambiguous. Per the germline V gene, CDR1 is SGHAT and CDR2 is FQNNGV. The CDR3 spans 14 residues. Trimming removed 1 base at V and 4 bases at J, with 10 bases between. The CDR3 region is CASSLAPSGTEAFF. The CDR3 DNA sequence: TGTGCCAGCAGCTTAGCCCCCAGCGGCACTGAAGCTTTCTTT.

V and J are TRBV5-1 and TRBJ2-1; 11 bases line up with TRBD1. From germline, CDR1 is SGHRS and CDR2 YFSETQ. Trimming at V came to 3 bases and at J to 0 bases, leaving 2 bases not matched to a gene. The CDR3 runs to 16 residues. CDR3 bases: TGCGCCAGCAGCTATGGGACAGGGGGCTCCTACAATGAGCAGTTCTTC. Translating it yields CASSYGTGGSYNEQFF.

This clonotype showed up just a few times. CDR3 sequence: CASSFLGLGYEQYF. DNA for the CDR3: TGTGCCAGCAGTTTCTTGGGACTTGGCTACGAGCAGTACTTC. The chain is built from TRBV12-3 or TRBV12-4 and TRBJ2-7, with D tentatively TRBD2 (6 bases). The germline V and J ends were trimmed by 3 bases and 3 bases, with 12 bases remaining between them. This CDR3 spans 14 amino acids.

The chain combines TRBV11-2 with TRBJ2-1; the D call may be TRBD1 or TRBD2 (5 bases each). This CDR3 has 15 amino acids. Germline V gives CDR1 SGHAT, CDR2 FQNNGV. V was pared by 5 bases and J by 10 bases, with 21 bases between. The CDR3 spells CASSQLRGIAREQFF. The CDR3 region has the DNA TGTGCCAGCAGCCAGCTTAGGGGTATAGCGAGGGAGCAGTTCTTC.

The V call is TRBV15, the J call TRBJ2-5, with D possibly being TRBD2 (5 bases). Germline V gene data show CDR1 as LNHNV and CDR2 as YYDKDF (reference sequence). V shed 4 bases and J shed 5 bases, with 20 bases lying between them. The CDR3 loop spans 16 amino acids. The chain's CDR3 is CATSTGLGSLGETQYF. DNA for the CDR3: TGTGCCACCAGCACGGGATTAGGGTCCTTGGGGGAGACCCAGTACTTC.

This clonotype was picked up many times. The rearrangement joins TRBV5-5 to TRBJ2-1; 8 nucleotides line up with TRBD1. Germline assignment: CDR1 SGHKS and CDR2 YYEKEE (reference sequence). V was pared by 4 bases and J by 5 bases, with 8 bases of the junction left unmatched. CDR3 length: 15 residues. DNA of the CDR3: TGTGCCAGCAGCCGAGAGTGGACAGGGCACAATGAGCAGTTCTTC. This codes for CASSREWTGHNEQFF.

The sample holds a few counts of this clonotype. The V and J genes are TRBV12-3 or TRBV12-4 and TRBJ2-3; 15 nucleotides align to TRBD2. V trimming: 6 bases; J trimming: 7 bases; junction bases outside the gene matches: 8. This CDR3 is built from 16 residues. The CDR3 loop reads CASRRTSGRAGNTQYF. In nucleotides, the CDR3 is TGTGCCAGCAGAAGGACTAGCGGGAGGGCCGGTAATACGCAGTATTTT.

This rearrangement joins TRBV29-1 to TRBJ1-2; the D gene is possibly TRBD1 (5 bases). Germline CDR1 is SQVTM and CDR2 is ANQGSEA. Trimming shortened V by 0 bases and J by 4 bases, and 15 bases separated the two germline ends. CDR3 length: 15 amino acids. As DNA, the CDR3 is TGCAGCGTTGAAGATGCGCCGGGGGTGCTCTATGGCTACACCTTC. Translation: CSVEDAPGVLYGYTF. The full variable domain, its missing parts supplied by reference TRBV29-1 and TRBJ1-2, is SAVISQKPSRDICQRGTSLTIQCQVDSQVTMMFWYRQQPGQSLTLIATANQGSEATYESGFVIDKFPISRPNLTFSTLTVSNMSPEDSSIYLCSVEDAPGVLYGYTFGSGTRLTVV.

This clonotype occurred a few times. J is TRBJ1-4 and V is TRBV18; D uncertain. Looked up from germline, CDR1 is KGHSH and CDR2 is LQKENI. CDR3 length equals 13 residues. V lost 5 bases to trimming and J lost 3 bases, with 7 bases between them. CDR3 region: CASSGMANEKLFF. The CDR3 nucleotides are TGTGCCAGCTCAGGGATGGCTAATGAAAAACTGTTTTTT.

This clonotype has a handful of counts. This CDR3 reads CASSFPQGFAKNIQYF. CDR3 bases: TGTGCCAGCAGTTTCCCACAGGGTTTCGCCAAAAACATTCAGTACTTC. The V call is TRBV12-3 or TRBV12-4, the J call TRBJ2-4, with D possibly being TRBD1 (6 bases). V was cut by 3 bases and J by 1 base, with 13 bases left in between. This CDR3 contains 16 residues.

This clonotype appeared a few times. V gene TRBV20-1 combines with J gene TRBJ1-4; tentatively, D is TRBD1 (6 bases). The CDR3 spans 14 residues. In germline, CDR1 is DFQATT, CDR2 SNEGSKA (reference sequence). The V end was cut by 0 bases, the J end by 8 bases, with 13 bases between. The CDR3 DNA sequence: TGCAGTGCTAGAGAAGAGGACAGTCGAGAAAAACTGTTTTTT. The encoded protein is CSAREEDSREKLFF.